Each of the 25 T cell receptor beta chains below was sequenced from the same sample in a study of CD8+CD57+ T cells in acquired aplastic anemia. Both TCR beta VDJ combination and CDR3 sequence profiling were carried out. Genomic DNA was the template for this profiling. TCRdb used MiXCR to reprocess the reads, holding one entry per CDR3 protein. The sample yields roughly 58,000 distinct CDR3 sequences, 50% to 70% seen once. Sequencing was performed on sorted CD4+, CD8+, or CD8+CD57+ T cells (not recorded which) from PBMCs. The source is a human donor in good health, serving as a control.

The chain carries TRBV2 and TRBJ1-5, with no clear D. CDR1 and CDR2 from the germline V gene are SNHLY and FYNNEI. This CDR3 contains 14 residues. V lost 1 base to trimming and J lost 4 bases, with 8 bases between them. CDR3 loop: CASSEDWGNQPQHF. CDR3 DNA: TGTGCCAGCAGTGAAGATTGGGGTAATCAGCCCCAGCATTTT.

A remark on this clonotype: The conserved closing phenylalanine or tryptophan is absent in this CDR3, likely reflecting a read error. The gene calls are TRBV2 and TRBJ2-1; 9 bases map to TRBD2. CDR3 length: 14 residues. CDR1 SNHLY and CDR2 FYNNEI come from the germline V gene. CDR3 in DNA: TGCGCCAGCAACGCGCTAGCGGGATACACTGAGCAGTTCTTA. Protein: CASNALAGYTEQFL.

The J gene is TRBJ1-5, the V gene TRBV9; D remains ambiguous. The V and J ends lost 4 bases and 0 bases respectively, with 11 bases between them. The CDR3 spans 15 residues. Germline CDR1 SGDLS, CDR2 YYNGEE. The CDR3, as DNA: TGTGCCAGCAGCCTCACATGGGATAGCAATCAGCCCCAGCATTTT. Protein: CASSLTWDSNQPQHF.

The chain joins TRBV19 to TRBJ1-6; 8 bases agree with TRBD1. V lost 4 bases to trimming and J lost 7 bases; unmatched junction nucleotides: 9. The CDR3 covers 16 residues. Germline V gives CDR1 LNHDA, CDR2 SQIVND (reference sequence). This CDR3 reads CASSTQDRVRNSPLHF. For the CDR3, the DNA is TGTGCCAGTAGTACACAGGACAGGGTGAGGAATTCACCCCTCCACTTT.

This clonotype is classed as medium-sized (0.01 to 0.1%). The genes are TRBV10-3 and TRBJ2-2; no definite D call. The V end was cut by 4 bases, the J end by 0 bases, with 12 bases between. Germline CDR1 and CDR2: ENHRY and SYGVKD. The length of the CDR3 is 16 residues. The CDR3 bases are TGTGCCATCAGTGGAGACGCGGCCGCGAACACCGGGGAGCTGTTTTTT. Residues: CAISGDAAANTGELFF.

This clonotype was counted once. This chain uses TRBV7-7 with TRBJ2-5; 15 bases line up with TRBD2. With V trimmed by 4 bases and J by 3 bases, 6 bases remained unmatched. In germline, CDR1 is SSHAT, CDR2 FNYEAQ (reference sequence). The CDR3 has 17 amino acids. The CDR3 DNA reads as TGTGCCAGCAGCTCAGGGACTAGCGGGGGGATTAAAGAGACCCAGTACTTC. Protein sequence: CASSSGTSGGIKETQYF.

The chain uses TRBV29-1 and TRBJ2-7, with a weak D call TRBD2 (6 bases). The CDR3 loop spans 12 amino acids. CDR1 is SQVTM and CDR2 is ANQGSEA in the germline V gene. Trimming took off 7 bases at V and 5 bases at J, with 15 bases between the two ends. CDR3 nucleotides: TGCAGCGGTGGCCCCGGGGGTCACGAGCAGTACTTC. This sequence encodes CSGGPGGHEQYF.

This clonotype was seen at least ten times. V and J are TRBV6-2 or TRBV6-3 and TRBJ1-2, with 8 bases identical to TRBD1. The CDR3 is made up of 15 amino acids. J gave up 4 bases and V 6 bases, and 10 bases lay outside the gene matches. CDR1 is MNHEY and CDR2 is SVGEGT in the germline V gene. CDR3 bases: TGTGCCAGCAGCCAAGGCAGGGGGCAGAGCTATGGCTACACCTTC. It specifies CASSQGRGQSYGYTF.

Ten or more counts support this clonotype. The V call is TRBV12-3 or TRBV12-4, the J call TRBJ1-2; the D is unclear. V lost 2 bases and J 2 bases, leaving 9 bases between the germline ends. This CDR3 has 14 amino acids. This CDR3 reads CASSLQETNYGYTF. The CDR3 nucleotides read TGTGCCAGCAGTTTACAGGAAACCAACTATGGCTACACCTTC.

This clonotype showed up just once. At one of its ends the junction is not consistent with the germline gene, which may arise from a read error. V is TRBV2 and J is TRBJ2-7; D remains ambiguous. The CDR3 consists of 9 residues. The V gene's germline CDR1 is SNHLY and CDR2 FYNNEI. The CDR3 here is CASSAMQDF. CDR3 nucleotide sequence: TGTGCCAGCAGTGCGATGCAGGACTTC.

This clonotype was recorded only once. The chain uses TRBV29-1 and TRBJ2-3; D is ambiguous. Trimming cost V 1 base and J 10 bases, with 15 bases left between them. This CDR3 is 13 amino acids long. The germline V gene encodes CDR1 SQVTM and CDR2 ANQGSEA. The CDR3 sequence: CSVEVGSDLSQYF. In DNA form, the CDR3 reads TGCAGCGTTGAAGTCGGGTCAGACCTTTCGCAGTATTTT.

This chain links TRBV10-3 with TRBJ1-2, with 9 positions matching TRBD1. The CDR3 sequence is 16 residues long. Germline trimming cut 6 bases from V and 4 bases from J; bases unmatched to any gene: 12. Looked up from germline, CDR1 is ENHRY and CDR2 is SYGVKD. CDR3 nucleotides: TGTGCCATCAGGGACTCCGGGACAGGGACGGCCTATGGCTACACCTTC. Its protein is CAIRDSGTGTAYGYTF.

This clonotype was counted ten times or more. The chain has TRBV27 and TRBJ1-2; D may be TRBD1 (6 bases). Germline assignment: CDR1 MNHEY and CDR2 SMNVEV (reference sequence). With 3 bases removed from V and 0 bases from J, the gap between germline ends came to 14 bases. The CDR3 covers 16 residues. As DNA, the CDR3 is TGTGCCAGCAGTTTGGCCCGAAGGACAGCTAACTATGGCTACACCTTC. Translating it yields CASSLARRTANYGYTF.

This clonotype was seen more than once but under ten times. This may be a read error, as it is one base from a much larger clone. The genes are TRBV6-5 and TRBJ2-5; 10 bases align to TRBD2. This CDR3 comprises 14 residues. The germline V gene has CDR1 MNHEY and CDR2 SVGAGI. Here the CDR3 reads CASSYKREGETQCF. In nucleotides, the CDR3 is TGTGCCAGCAGTTACAAGCGGGAGGGGGAGACCCAGTGCTTC.

V and J are TRBV7-6 and TRBJ2-7, with D perhaps assigned TRBD1 or TRBD2 (5 bases each). Trimming cost V 8 bases and J 0 bases, with 8 bases left between them. The CDR3 has 12 residues. Germline V gene lookup returns CDR1 SGHVS and CDR2 FNYEAQ. CDR3 nucleotide sequence: TGTGCCAGCGGGGGTACCTCCTACGAGCAGTACTTC. This sequence encodes CASGGTSYEQYF.

In its sample, this clonotype is medium-sized. This chain uses TRBV15 with TRBJ1-6; maybe TRBD1 (5 bases). Germline-derived CDR1 and CDR2 are LNHNV and YYDKDF (reference sequence). CDR3 size: 17 residues. Trimming took off 3 bases at V and 7 bases at J, with 19 bases between the two ends. The CDR3 nucleotides read TGTGCCACCAGCAGCCAGCCGATGGGGGTGTACAATTCACCCCTCCACTTT. It specifies CATSSQPMGVYNSPLHF.

V gene TRBV6-1 combines with J gene TRBJ2-7; D is possibly TRBD1 (5 bases). The germline gives CDR1 MNHNS, CDR2 SASEGT. The CDR3 has 15 residues. Deletions cut 3 bases from V and 0 bases from J, with 12 bases between. The CDR3 loop is CASSDTGTISYEQYF. The DNA of the CDR3 is TGTGCCAGCAGTGACACAGGCACTATCTCCTACGAGCAGTACTTC.

The chain combines TRBV24-1 with TRBJ1-1, with D hard to call. The CDR3 is 13 amino acids. With 9 bases removed from V and 5 bases from J, the gap between germline ends came to 15 bases. CDR1 and CDR2 from the germline V gene are KGHDR and SFDVKD. CDR3 in amino acids: CATSTLGGTEAFF. CDR3 sequence (DNA): TGTGCCACCTCAACCCTAGGTGGGACTGAAGCTTTCTTT.

J is TRBJ2-5 and V is TRBV25-1; possible D gene TRBD2, 7 bases. The CDR3 length is 16 residues. The germline gives CDR1 MGHDK, CDR2 SYGVNS. Trimming removed 6 bases from V and 1 base from J, with 18 bases in between. CDR3 nucleotides: TGTGCCAGCAGCGAGAGGGGGGCTAGCGGCCAAGAGACCCAGTACTTC. Its protein is CASSERGASGQETQYF.

This clonotype was observed many times. The chain joins TRBV6-1 to TRBJ1-5; no clear D. V was pared by 4 bases and J by 1 base, with 11 bases between. The CDR3 length is 15 residues. CDR1 and CDR2 (germline): MNHNS, SASEGT. The CDR3 DNA follows: TGTGCCAGCAGTGTCGCGGCCAGGAGCAATCAGCCCCAGCATTTT. The encoded protein is CASSVAARSNQPQHF.

Comment on this clonotype: An end of the junction differs from the germline gene, which may be a read error. This chain connects TRBV5-1 to TRBJ2-7, with TRBD1 matching 8 bases. Germline assignment: CDR1 SGHRS and CDR2 YFSETQ. The CDR3 consists of 14 residues. The CDR3 sequence is CASSSGQGNYGQHF. The DNA for the CDR3 is TGCGCCAGCAGCTCTGGACAGGGAAACTACGGGCAGCACTTC.

V gene TRBV2 combines with J gene TRBJ2-6; 8 bases agree with TRBD2. CDR1 SNHLY and CDR2 FYNNEI come from the germline V gene. CDR3 length equals 14 residues. With V trimmed by 4 bases and J by 4 bases, 0 bases remained unmatched. CDR3 sequence (DNA): TGTGCCAGCAGTGGACTAGCGGGGGCCAACGTCCTGACTTTC. It yields the protein CASSGLAGANVLTF. Together with reference TRBV2 and TRBJ2-6, the CDR3 gives the full variable domain: EPEVTQTPSHQVTQMGQEVILRCVPISNHLYFYWYRQILGQKVEFLVSFYNNEISEKSEIFDDQFSVERPDGSNFTLKIRSTKLEDSAMYFCASSGLAGANVLTFGAGSRLTVL.

V usage is TRBV15 and J usage is TRBJ1-1; 8 bases are a match to TRBD1. The CDR3 has 14 amino acids. J gave up 5 bases and V 3 bases, and 5 bases lay outside the gene matches. The germline gives CDR1 LNHNV, CDR2 YYDKDF (reference sequence). CDR3 residues: CATSRATGGTEAFF. Here the CDR3 DNA reads TGTGCCACCAGCAGGGCTACAGGGGGGACTGAAGCTTTCTTT. The full variable domain, rest sourced from reference TRBV15 and TRBJ1-1, is DAMVIQNPRYQVTQFGKPVTLSCSQTLNHNVMYWYQQKSSQAPKLLFHYYDKDFNNEADTPDNFQSRRPNTSFCFLDIRSPGLGDTAMYLCATSRATGGTEAFFGQGTRLTVV.

The chain has TRBV19 and TRBJ2-5; 10 bases match TRBD1. This CDR3 has 15 amino acids. Losses at the gene ends were 6 bases for V and 2 bases for J; bases not matched to a gene: 6. Germline-derived CDR1 and CDR2 are LNHDA and SQIVND (reference sequence). The CDR3 DNA follows: TGTGCCAGTAGCTTGGGACAGGGGAATCAAGAGACCCAGTACTTC. It specifies CASSLGQGNQETQYF.

Remarks on this clonotype: One junction end does not reproduce the germline sequence, and a read error may be involved. The CDR3 reads CSISESSGLTDTKYF. The DNA for the CDR3 is TGTTCCATCAGTGAGTCTAGCGGACTCACAGATACGAAGTATTTT. The rearrangement joins TRBV10-3 to TRBJ2-3; the match to TRBD2 covers 7 bases. The CDR3 covers 15 residues. Germline values: CDR1 ENHRY, CDR2 SYGVKD.